Shown below are 8 T cell receptor beta chains from a single sample sequenced in a study of blood T cells in healthy people across ages. Alongside a J-beta primer mix, a sample-barcoded 5' primer served in a second PCR lasting about 7 to 12 cycles. Via MiXCR, TCRdb re-called the 5' RACE reads, giving one row per CDR3 protein. The table has around 850,000 distinct CDR3 sequences, 36% seen once; the top ten hold around 13%. The material sequenced was blood. The receptor set was obtained from a young man in good health.

This chain joins TRBV21-1 and TRBJ2-1; TRBD2, as called in the table, went unchecked against the DNA. The DNA end is more similar to TRBJ2-7, so the J call may be wrong. TRBV21-1 is designated a pseudogene. This CDR3 contains 19 residues. CDR3 sequence (DNA): TGTGCCAGCAGCAAAGAAACTAGCGGGGGGTGCCCCAGTTACAATGAGCAGTACTTC. Protein product: CASSKETSGGCPSYNEQYF.

The V and J genes are TRBV2 and TRBJ2-3; 7 nucleotides line up with TRBD2. V trimming: 9 bases; J trimming: 2 bases; junction bases outside the gene matches: 14. The CDR3 contains 16 residues. CDR1 and CDR2 (germline): SNHLY, FYNNEI. The CDR3 region has the DNA TGTGCCAGAGCCCAGAGAGGGGACTACGACACAGATACGCAGTATTTT. Translation: CARAQRGDYDTDTQYF.

The chain recombines TRBV27 with TRBJ2-3; D is undetermined. This CDR3 is 14 amino acids long. Germline CDR1 is MNHEY and CDR2 is SMNVEV (reference sequence). Between the trimmed V and J ends, which lost 7 bases and 4 bases, there was a span of 15 bases. The CDR3 here is CASTVGHGSDTQYF. CDR3 sequence (DNA): TGTGCCAGCACCGTTGGTCATGGCTCAGATACGCAGTATTTT.

This chain joins TRBV3-1 and TRBJ2-3, with D perhaps matching TRBD2 (6 bases). Germline CDR1 LGHDT, CDR2 YNNKEL (reference sequence). Trimming took off 2 bases at V and 0 bases at J, with 6 bases between the two ends. The CDR3 spans 14 residues. The CDR3 reads CASSQLASTDTQYF. CDR3 coding DNA: TGTGCCAGCAGCCAACTAGCGAGCACAGATACGCAGTATTTT.

The rearrangement joins TRBV5-4 to TRBJ1-1; no clear D gene. Germline CDR1 reads SGHNT; CDR2 reads YYREEE (reference sequence). The CDR3 covers 15 residues. V shed 1 base and J shed 1 base, with 11 bases lying between them. The CDR3 bases are TGTGCCAGCAGCTTGAGCGGATTTAGGAACACTGAAGCTTTCTTT. Translated: CASSLSGFRNTEAFF. Full variable domain (outside the CDR3, taken from reference TRBV5-4 and TRBJ1-1): ETGVTQSPTHLIKTRGQQVTLRCSSQSGHNTVSWYQQALGQGPQFIFQYYREEENGRGNFPPRFSGLQFPNYSSELNVNALELDDSALYLCASSLSGFRNTEAFFGQGTRLTVV.

Ten or more counts support this clonotype. V and J are TRBV15 and TRBJ2-1, with 8 bases aligning to TRBD1. The V gene's germline CDR1 is LNHNV and CDR2 YYDKDF (reference sequence). Trimming removed 0 bases from V and 4 bases from J; junction bases left unmatched: 2. CDR3 length equals 15 residues. The CDR3 spells CATSREDREYNEQFF. In nucleotides, the CDR3 is TGTGCCACCAGCAGAGAGGACAGGGAGTACAATGAGCAGTTCTTC.

This chain uses TRBV5-4 with TRBJ2-3; 8 bases map to TRBD2. After removal of 4 bases from V and 1 base from J, the junction contained 8 bases not matched to a gene. The CDR3 runs 16 residues. Germline CDR1 is SGHNT and CDR2 is YYREEE (reference sequence). CDR3 sequence reads: CASSSGLAPRTDTQYF. Here the CDR3 DNA reads TGTGCCAGCAGCAGCGGACTAGCTCCCCGCACAGATACGCAGTATTTT.

V gene TRBV12-3 or TRBV12-4 combines with J gene TRBJ1-2; no reliable D call. The length of the CDR3 is 13 residues. V lost 7 bases and J lost 0, with 9 bases in between. This CDR3 reads CASKGTTNYGYTF. The CDR3 DNA follows: TGTGCCAGCAAGGGCACTACTAACTATGGCTACACCTTC.